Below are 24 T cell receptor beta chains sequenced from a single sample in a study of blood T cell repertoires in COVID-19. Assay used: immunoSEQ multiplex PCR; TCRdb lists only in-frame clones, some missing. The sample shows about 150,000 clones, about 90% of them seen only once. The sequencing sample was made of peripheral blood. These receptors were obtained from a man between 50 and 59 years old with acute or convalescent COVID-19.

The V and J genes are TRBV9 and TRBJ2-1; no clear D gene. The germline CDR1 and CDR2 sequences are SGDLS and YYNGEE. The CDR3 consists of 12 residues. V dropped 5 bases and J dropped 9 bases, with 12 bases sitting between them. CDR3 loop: CASSASGSEQFF. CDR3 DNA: TGTGCCAGCAGTGCCTCGGGTAGTGAGCAGTTCTTC.

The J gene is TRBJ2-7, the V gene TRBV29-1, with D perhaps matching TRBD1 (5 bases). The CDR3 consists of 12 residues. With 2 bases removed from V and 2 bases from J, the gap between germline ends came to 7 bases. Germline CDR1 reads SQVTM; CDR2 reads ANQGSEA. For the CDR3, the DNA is TGCAGCGTTGAAACAGGCCCCTACGAGCAGTACTTC. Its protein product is CSVETGPYEQYF.

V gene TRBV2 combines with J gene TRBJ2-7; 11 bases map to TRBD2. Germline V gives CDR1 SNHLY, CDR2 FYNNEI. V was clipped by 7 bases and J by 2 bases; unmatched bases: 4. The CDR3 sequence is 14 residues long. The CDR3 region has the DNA TGTGCCAGCACGCTAGCGGGAGGACCCTACGAGCAGTACTTC. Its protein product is CASTLAGGPYEQYF.

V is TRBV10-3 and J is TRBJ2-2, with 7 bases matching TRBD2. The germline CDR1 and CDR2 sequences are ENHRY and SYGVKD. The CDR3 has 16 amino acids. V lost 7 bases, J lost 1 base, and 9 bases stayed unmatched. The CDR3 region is CAIKGPQRENTGELFF. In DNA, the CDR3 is TGTGCCATCAAAGGTCCTCAGCGGGAGAACACCGGGGAGCTGTTTTTT.

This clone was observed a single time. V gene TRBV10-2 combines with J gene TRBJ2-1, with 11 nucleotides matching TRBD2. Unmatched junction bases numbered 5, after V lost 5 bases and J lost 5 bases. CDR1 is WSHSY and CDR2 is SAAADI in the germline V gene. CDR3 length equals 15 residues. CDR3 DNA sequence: TGCGCCAGCAGTTCGACTAGCGGGGTTGACAATGAGCAGTTCTTC. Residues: CASSSTSGVDNEQFF.

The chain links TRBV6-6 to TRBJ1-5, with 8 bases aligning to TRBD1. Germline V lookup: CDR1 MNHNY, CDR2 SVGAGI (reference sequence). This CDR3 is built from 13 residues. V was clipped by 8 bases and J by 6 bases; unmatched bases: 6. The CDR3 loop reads CASGQDRAQPQHF. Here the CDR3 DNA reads TGTGCCAGCGGACAGGACAGGGCTCAGCCCCAGCATTTT.

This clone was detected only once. CDR3 sequence: CASSPGQGWDTQYF. In nucleotides, the CDR3 is TGTGCCAGCAGCCCGGGACAGGGCTGGGATACGCAGTATTTT. The chain has TRBV6-2 or TRBV6-3 and TRBJ2-3; 9 bases line up with TRBD1. This CDR3 spans 14 amino acids. Looked up from germline, CDR1 is MNHEY and CDR2 is SVGEGT. With 6 bases clipped from V and 6 bases from J, the junction kept 7 bases outside the gene matches.

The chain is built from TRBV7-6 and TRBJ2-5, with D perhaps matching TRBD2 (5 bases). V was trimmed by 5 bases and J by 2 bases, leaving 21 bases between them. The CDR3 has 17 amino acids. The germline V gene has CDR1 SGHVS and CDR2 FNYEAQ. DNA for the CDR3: TGTGCCAGCAGCAACCCGGGAAGCCAGGTAAGGCAAGAGACCCAGTACTTC. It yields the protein CASSNPGSQVRQETQYF.

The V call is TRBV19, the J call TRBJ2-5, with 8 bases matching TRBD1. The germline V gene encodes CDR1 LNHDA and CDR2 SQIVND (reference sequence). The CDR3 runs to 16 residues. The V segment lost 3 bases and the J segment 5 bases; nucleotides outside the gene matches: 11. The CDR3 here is CASSMAFGQGRETQYF. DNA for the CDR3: TGTGCCAGTAGTATGGCATTCGGACAGGGAAGGGAGACCCAGTACTTC.

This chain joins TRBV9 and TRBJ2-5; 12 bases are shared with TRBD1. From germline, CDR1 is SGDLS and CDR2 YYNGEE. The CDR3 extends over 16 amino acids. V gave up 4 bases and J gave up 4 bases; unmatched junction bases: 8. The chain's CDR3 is CASSTRDRGLGETQYF. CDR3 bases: TGTGCCAGCAGCACCCGGGACAGGGGGCTTGGAGAGACCCAGTACTTC.

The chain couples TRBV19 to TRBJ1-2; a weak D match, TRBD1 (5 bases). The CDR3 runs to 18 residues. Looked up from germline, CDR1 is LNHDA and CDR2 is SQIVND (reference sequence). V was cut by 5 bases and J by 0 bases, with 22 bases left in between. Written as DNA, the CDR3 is TGTGCCAGTAGTTCCCGGCACCGCGGGGGAGACTCTAACTATGGCTACACCTTC. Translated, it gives CASSSRHRGGDSNYGYTF.

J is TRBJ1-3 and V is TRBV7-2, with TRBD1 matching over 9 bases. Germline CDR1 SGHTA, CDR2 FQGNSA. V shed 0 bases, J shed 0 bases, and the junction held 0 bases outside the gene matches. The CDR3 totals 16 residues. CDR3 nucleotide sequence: TGTGCCAGCAGCTTAGCGGACAGGGGCTCTGGAAACACCATATATTTT. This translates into CASSLADRGSGNTIYF.

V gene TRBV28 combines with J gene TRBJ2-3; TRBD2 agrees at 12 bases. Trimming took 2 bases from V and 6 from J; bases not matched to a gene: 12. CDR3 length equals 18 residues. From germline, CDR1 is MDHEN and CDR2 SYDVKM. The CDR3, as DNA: TGTGCCAGCAGTTTAGGAGAAGGACTAGCGGGGACCGAGGATACGCAGTATTTT. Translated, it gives CASSLGEGLAGTEDTQYF.

The CDR3 here is CSASDRGGELFF. The CDR3 bases are TGCAGTGCTAGTGACCGGGGCGGGGAGCTGTTTTTT. V is TRBV20-1 and J is TRBJ2-2; a weak D match, TRBD2 (5 bases). With 3 bases removed from V and 7 bases from J, the gap between germline ends came to 9 bases. The germline gives CDR1 DFQATT, CDR2 SNEGSKA (reference sequence). The CDR3 has 12 residues.

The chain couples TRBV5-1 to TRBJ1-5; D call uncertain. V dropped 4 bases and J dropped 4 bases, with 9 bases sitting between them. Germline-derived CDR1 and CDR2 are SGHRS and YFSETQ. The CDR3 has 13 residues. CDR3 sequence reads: CASSPDMNQPQHF. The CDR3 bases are TGCGCCAGCAGCCCTGACATGAATCAGCCCCAGCATTTT.

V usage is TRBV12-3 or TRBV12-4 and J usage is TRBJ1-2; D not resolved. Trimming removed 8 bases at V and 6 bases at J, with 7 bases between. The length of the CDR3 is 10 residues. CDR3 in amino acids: CASSLNGYTF. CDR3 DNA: TGTGCCAGCTCCCTTAATGGCTACACCTTC.

CDR3 nucleotides: TGTGCCTGGAGTGTAACCGGCGGCACTGAAGCTTTCTTT. Translation: CAWSVTGGTEAFF. The chain links TRBV30 to TRBJ1-1, with D unclear. Trimming stripped 0 bases from V and 4 bases from J, with 9 bases between. CDR3 length: 13 residues. Germline-derived CDR1 and CDR2 are GTSNPN and SVGIG (reference sequence).

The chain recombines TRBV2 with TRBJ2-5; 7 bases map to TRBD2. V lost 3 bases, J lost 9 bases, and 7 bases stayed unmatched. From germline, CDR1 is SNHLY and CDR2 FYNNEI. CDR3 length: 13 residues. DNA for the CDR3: TGTGCCAGCAGTGACATCCTGGGGGGGGCCCAGTACTTC. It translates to CASSDILGGAQYF.

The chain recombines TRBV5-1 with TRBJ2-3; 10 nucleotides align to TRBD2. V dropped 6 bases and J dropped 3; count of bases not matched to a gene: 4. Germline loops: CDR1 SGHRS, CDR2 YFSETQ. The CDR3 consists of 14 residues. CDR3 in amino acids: CASKAGGPTDTQYF. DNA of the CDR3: TGCGCCAGCAAAGCGGGAGGGCCGACAGATACGCAGTATTTT.

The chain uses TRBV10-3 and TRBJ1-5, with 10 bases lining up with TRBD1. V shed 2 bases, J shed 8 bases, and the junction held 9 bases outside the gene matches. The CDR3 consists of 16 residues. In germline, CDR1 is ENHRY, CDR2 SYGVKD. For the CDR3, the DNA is TGTGCCATCAGTGAGGCTAAAGGGACAGGGGCCAAGCCCCAGCATTTT. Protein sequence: CAISEAKGTGAKPQHF.

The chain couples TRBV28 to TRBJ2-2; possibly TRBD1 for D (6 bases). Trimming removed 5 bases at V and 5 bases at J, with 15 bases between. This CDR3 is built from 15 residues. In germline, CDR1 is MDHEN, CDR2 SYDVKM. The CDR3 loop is CASSATGLGTGELFF. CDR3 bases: TGTGCCAGCAGTGCAACAGGGTTGGGGACCGGGGAGCTGTTTTTT.

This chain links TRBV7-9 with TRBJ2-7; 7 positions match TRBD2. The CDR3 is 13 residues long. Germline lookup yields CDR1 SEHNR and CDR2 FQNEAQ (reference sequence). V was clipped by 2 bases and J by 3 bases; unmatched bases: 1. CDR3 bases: TGTGCCAGCAGCTTATCGGGGGGCTACGAGCAGTACTTC. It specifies CASSLSGGYEQYF.

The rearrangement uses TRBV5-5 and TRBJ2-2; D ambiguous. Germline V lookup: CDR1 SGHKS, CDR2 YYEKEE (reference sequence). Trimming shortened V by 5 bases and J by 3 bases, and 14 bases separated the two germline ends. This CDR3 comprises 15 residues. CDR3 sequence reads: CASSTYVQDTGELFF. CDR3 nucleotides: TGTGCCAGCAGTACTTACGTTCAAGACACCGGGGAGCTGTTTTTT.

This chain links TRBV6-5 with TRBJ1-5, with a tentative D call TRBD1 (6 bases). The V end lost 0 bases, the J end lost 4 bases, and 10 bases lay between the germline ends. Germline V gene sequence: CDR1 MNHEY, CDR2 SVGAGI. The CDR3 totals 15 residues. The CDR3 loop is CASSYSWGRNQPQHF. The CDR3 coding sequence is TGTGCCAGCAGTTACTCCTGGGGGCGGAATCAGCCCCAGCATTTT.